This TCR beta chain was sequenced during a study of T-cell memory formation after mild COVID-19. Study details: In these data, TCR clusters were largely donor specific.

This CDR3 region has 14 residues. J lost 1 base, V lost 2 bases, and 2 bases had no gene match. In germline, CDR1 is DFQATT, CDR2 SNEGSKA (reference sequence). Each CDR3 protein gets one entry after TCRdb re-called the 5' RACE reads with MiXCR. The sample records approximately 250,000 distinct CDR3 sequences, roughly a sixth being singletons. Study results and limitations: Second-wave clones peaking on day 37 lacked confirmed SARS-CoV-2 specificity. Clones that contracted from day 15 to 85 had balanced CD4/CD8; later expanders were CD4+ biased. Most CD4+ clones that shrank were in CM and EM, while CD8+ ones turned up in EMRA.

This clonotype appeared a few times. The target antigen is unknown. Sequenced input: PBMCs or a T cell subset sorted from them (not recorded which). The genes are TRBV20-1 and TRBJ1-1; 9 bases align to TRBD1. This clonotype originated in a man younger than 35 who had mild COVID-19 (a few samples of this study predate the infection). Cell type and time point are not known. This CDR3 is CSARTGGPNTEAFF. The CDR3 DNA is TGCAGTGCTAGAACAGGGGGCCCGAACACTGAAGCTTTCTTT.